The rows below give T cell receptor beta chains drawn from one sample of a study of blood T cell repertoires in COVID-19. Some clones are missing from TCRdb's copy, which holds only in-frame ones; the method was immunoSEQ multiplex PCR. The repertoire has about 90,000 clones, 75% to 90% of them found once; the top ten carry about 3.7%. The specimen sequenced was peripheral blood. These receptors originate from a woman in her 70s with acute or convalescent COVID-19. Both conserved end residues are part of each CDR3. Fields, in order: J gene, V gene, D gene, clone size, CDR3 DNA, CDR3 protein. A D gene is named only where the DNA matches it firmly. The listing skips clone size in some rows; elsewhere it reads once, few, many or a size class.

J: TRBJ1-1
V: TRBV4-1
D: .
size: .
DNA: TGCGCCAGCAGCCACGGACCCGGGGGGGCGGAGGCTTTCTTT
CDR3: CASSHGPGGAEAFF

J: TRBJ1-2
V: TRBV20-1
D: .
size: .
DNA: TGCAGTACAGGGAGCTATGGCTACACCTTC
CDR3: CSTGSYGYTF

J: TRBJ2-3
V: TRBV6-8
D: TRBD2
size: .
DNA: TGTGCCAGCATCGGCCCAAAACCGGGACTAGCGGGGCGGGAGCACACAGATACGCAGTATTTT
CDR3: CASIGPKPGLAGREHTDTQYF

J: TRBJ1-1
V: TRBV13
D: .
size: .
DNA: TGTGCCAGCAGCCCTACTGGTATGAACACTGAAGCTTTCTTT
CDR3: CASSPTGMNTEAFF

J: TRBJ1-3
V: TRBV28
D: TRBD1
size: .
DNA: TGTGCCAGCAGTCTATACAGGGGCTTTGGAAACACCATATATTTT
CDR3: CASSLYRGFGNTIYF

J: TRBJ2-3
V: TRBV18
D: TRBD1
size: .
DNA: TGTGCCAGCTCACCGGGGGACAGGGACACAGATACGCAGTATTTT
CDR3: CASSPGDRDTDTQYF

J: TRBJ1-5
V: TRBV5-1
D: TRBD1
size: .
DNA: TGCGCCAGCAGCTTGGATCGGGGACAGGGGGTAGGAGGCAATCAGCCCCAGCATTTT
CDR3: CASSLDRGQGVGGNQPQHF

J: TRBJ2-1
V: TRBV28
D: .
size: .
DNA: TGTGCCAGCAGTTTTCAGCGATCGGGGTTTGGCGATGAGCAGTTCTTC
CDR3: CASSFQRSGFGDEQFF

J: TRBJ2-1
V: TRBV11-2
D: TRBD2
size: .
DNA: TGTGCCAGCGGTATTAGCGGGGGATACTACAATGAGCAGTTCTTC
CDR3: CASGISGGYYNEQFF

J: TRBJ2-5
V: TRBV19
D: .
size: .
DNA: TGTGCCAGTAGTTTTGACAGGAGCCAAGAGACCCAGTACTTC
CDR3: CASSFDRSQETQYF

J: TRBJ1-1
V: TRBV5-4
D: .
size: few
DNA: TGTGCCAGCAGCGGAAGGGGGAACACTGAAGCTTTCTTT
CDR3: CASSGRGNTEAFF

J: TRBJ1-2
V: TRBV4-1
D: TRBD1
size: .
DNA: TGCGCCAGCAGCCATACCGGGACAGGGAGGAACGGCTACACCTTC
CDR3: CASSHTGTGRNGYTF

J: TRBJ2-7
V: TRBV5-8
D: .
size: .
DNA: TGTGCCAGCAGCACTAGTGGGGCCTACGAGCAGTACTTC
CDR3: CASSTSGAYEQYF

J: TRBJ1-2
V: TRBV4-1
D: .
size: once
DNA: TGCGCCAGCAGCCAACCGAACAGGCAGAATGGCTACACCTTC
CDR3: CASSQPNRQNGYTF

J: TRBJ2-2
V: TRBV11-2
D: TRBD2
size: once
DNA: TGTGCCAGCAGCCCTACTAGCGGGAAGGTGGAGCTGTTTTTT
CDR3: CASSPTSGKVELFF

J: TRBJ1-2
V: TRBV19
D: TRBD1
size: .
DNA: TGTGCCAGTAGGAAGGGGGCCGGCTATGGCTACACCTTC
CDR3: CASRKGAGYGYTF

J: TRBJ2-3
V: TRBV19
D: TRBD2
size: .
DNA: TGTGCCAGTAGTATAGCCAGCGGGAATGGAGATACGCAGTATTTT
CDR3: CASSIASGNGDTQYF

J: TRBJ1-2
V: TRBV19
D: TRBD1
size: .
DNA: TGTGCCAGTAGTTTGACAGGGGGCTTTTTCTATGGCTACACCTTC
CDR3: CASSLTGGFFYGYTF

J: TRBJ2-5
V: TRBV3-1/TRBV3-2
D: .
size: .
DNA: TGTGCCAGCAGCCAACAGGGTCTAGCGGAGACCCAGTACTTC
CDR3: CASSQQGLAETQYF

J: TRBJ1-2
V: TRBV2
D: TRBD1
size: .
DNA: TGTGCCAGCAGTGAGGGACGGACAGGGTTCTATGGCTACACCTTC
CDR3: CASSEGRTGFYGYTF

J: TRBJ1-5
V: TRBV7-9
D: TRBD1
size: .
DNA: TGTGCCAGCAGCTCAAAGGGGACAGTCAATCAGCCCCAGCATTTT
CDR3: CASSSKGTVNQPQHF

J: TRBJ1-5
V: TRBV30
D: .
size: .
DNA: TGTGCCTGGAGTGTGGGCGGTCAGGGTCAGCCCCAGCATTTT
CDR3: CAWSVGGQGQPQHF

J: TRBJ1-6
V: TRBV5-1
D: TRBD1
size: .
DNA: TGCGCCAGCAGCCCTGGACAGGGGAGCTCCTATAATTCACCCCTCCACTTT
CDR3: CASSPGQGSSYNSPLHF

J: TRBJ1-6
V: TRBV3-1/TRBV3-2
D: .
size: .
DNA: TGTGCCAGCAGCCCCCTATCAGGGTATAATTCACCCCTCCACTTT
CDR3: CASSPLSGYNSPLHF

J: TRBJ2-4
V: TRBV6-5
D: TRBD1
size: .
DNA: TGTGCCAGCAGCTATACAGGGGGTAACATTCAGTACTTC
CDR3: CASSYTGGNIQYF

J: TRBJ2-1
V: TRBV9
D: TRBD2
size: .
DNA: TGTGCCAGCAGCGTAGACACTAGCGGGGGGGCCGGTCGAAATGAGCAGTTCTTC
CDR3: CASSVDTSGGAGRNEQFF

J: TRBJ2-3
V: TRBV6-2/TRBV6-3
D: TRBD2
size: .
DNA: TGTGCCAGCAGTTTCGCGACTAGCGGGGGGGCTGATACGCAGTATTTT
CDR3: CASSFATSGGADTQYF

J: TRBJ1-5
V: TRBV6-6
D: .
size: .
DNA: TGTGCCAGCAGTTACCAGGGAGGGAATAGCAATCAGCCCCAGCATTTT
CDR3: CASSYQGGNSNQPQHF

J: TRBJ1-1
V: TRBV5-1
D: .
size: .
DNA: TGCGCCAGCAGCTCAAATTTGAACACTGAAGCTTTCTTT
CDR3: CASSSNLNTEAFF

J: TRBJ1-2
V: TRBV10-1
D: .
size: few
DNA: TGCGCCAGCAGCCGGGACAAGACTAACTATGGCTACACCTTC
CDR3: CASSRDKTNYGYTF

J: TRBJ2-5
V: TRBV4-2
D: TRBD2
size: .
DNA: TGTGCCAGCAGCCGGGGACTAGCGGGGCCTCAAGAGACCCAGTACTTC
CDR3: CASSRGLAGPQETQYF

J: TRBJ2-1
V: TRBV24-1
D: TRBD2
size: few
DNA: TGTGCCACCAGTGACCGGGGACTAGCGGGCCCAAGACCCAATGAGCAGTTCTTC
CDR3: CATSDRGLAGPRPNEQFF

J: TRBJ1-2
V: TRBV12-3/TRBV12-4
D: .
size: .
DNA: TGTGCCAGCAGTTTATACAGAGGGGGAGGCTACACCTTC
CDR3: CASSLYRGGGYTF

J: TRBJ2-2
V: TRBV24-1
D: TRBD1
size: .
DNA: TGTGCCACCAGTGATTCCTGGGGGGCGACAGGGGGCGACACCGGGGAGCTGTTTTTT
CDR3: CATSDSWGATGGDTGELFF

J: TRBJ2-3
V: TRBV7-9
D: .
size: .
DNA: TGTGCCAGCAGCTTAGTGCAGGGCACAGATACGCAGTATTTT
CDR3: CASSLVQGTDTQYF

J: TRBJ1-6
V: TRBV20-1
D: TRBD1
size: once
DNA: TGCAGTGCTAGTAGGCAGGGGGTATCTTCACCCCTCCACTTT
CDR3: CSASRQGVSSPLHF

J: TRBJ1-5
V: TRBV7-2
D: .
size: .
DNA: TGTGCCAGCAGCTTAGGGTCAGGGGGCAATCAGCCCCAGCATTTT
CDR3: CASSLGSGGNQPQHF

J: TRBJ1-5
V: TRBV27
D: .
size: .
DNA: TGTGCCAGCAGTCCTAGACCGGGCAATCAGCCCCAGCATTTT
CDR3: CASSPRPGNQPQHF